The clone carrying this TCR beta chain was counted only a few times. TCRdb processed the reads anew with MiXCR; each CDR3 protein has one entry. The sample lists nearly 650,000 distinct CDR3 sequences; approximately 24% were seen once. The sample originates from a study of T cell repertoires in cytomegalovirus infection. Germline CDR1 is MNHEY and CDR2 is SVGAGI. The CDR3 is 19 residues long. V shed 0 bases, J shed 3 bases, and the junction held 11 bases outside the gene matches. The sequence was obtained from a human donor in good health (CMV status not recorded). Some clones in this sample may be carry-over from other donors' samples. V is TRBV6-5 and J is TRBJ2-7; 13 positions match TRBD2. Sequencing input: CD8+ T cells from PBMCs. The CDR3 sequence is CASSYSGLAGLPQIYEQYF. CDR3 DNA: TGTGCCAGCAGTTACTCGGGACTAGCGGGGTTACCCCAGATCTACGAGCAGTACTTC.